Detailed here is one T cell receptor beta chain. Its target is unknown. This table comes from immunoSEQ multiplex PCR, and its TCRdb copy is limited to in-frame clones, with some not included. This table has over 95,000 clones, more than 85% appearing once. The sample belongs to a study of T cell responses to AZD1222 COVID-19 vaccine. Whole-study results and caveats: The donor cohort was predominantly white British with a female majority, and clonal diversity may have been underestimated. After the peak T cell response, and only then, were repertoires sampled. Of spike-specific TCRs, nearly half reportedly target regions left unmutated in variants.

CDR1 is SQVTM and CDR2 is ANQGSEA in the germline V gene. The CDR3 sequence is 18 residues long. The V gene end was trimmed by 4 bases and the J gene end by 0 bases; junction bases not matched to a gene: 15. Second-dose groups at about 4 or about 12 weeks were pooled. This clonotype originated in an adult who received the AZD1222 COVID-19 vaccine. Sequences were derived from peripheral blood, sampled 28 days after the second AZD1222 dose. The chain links TRBV29-1 to TRBJ2-5, with 9 positions matching TRBD2. DNA for the CDR3: TGCAGCGTTGCCCCCACTAAGAGGCCTAGCGGGGACCAAGAGACCCAGTACTTC. Translated: CSVAPTKRPSGDQETQYF.